The 21 T cell receptor beta chains in this list originate from one sample, sequenced in a study of T-cell reconstitution after alpha-beta-depleted transplantation in children. The TCRbeta library incorporated unique molecular identifiers. One entry per CDR3 protein results from TCRdb running MiXCR on the PCR reads. This sample yields about 870,000 distinct CDR3 sequences, of which less than 20% are seen a single time; approximately 5% belongs to the top ten. This sample comprised PBMCs, mostly from graft donor cells, obtained 360 days after TCRalphabeta/CD19-depleted stem cell transplant. The receptor set was obtained from a male patient younger than 18 who had a stem cell transplant for acute lymphoblastic leukemia, so the T cells may come from the graft donor.

V and J are TRBV2 and TRBJ1-6; TRBD1 is a possible D gene (5 bases). This CDR3 spans 16 amino acids. Germline assignment: CDR1 SNHLY and CDR2 FYNNEI. The V and J ends lost 6 bases and 5 bases respectively, with 17 bases between them. The CDR3 loop reads CASRVTGTRNNSPLHF. The DNA of the CDR3 is TGTGCCAGCAGAGTAACCGGGACCCGAAATAATTCACCCCTCCACTTT.

The chain links TRBV6-1 to TRBJ2-6; 7 bases agree with TRBD2. Unmatched junction bases numbered 7, after V lost 8 bases and J lost 0 bases. The CDR3 totals 16 residues. Germline CDR1 reads MNHNS; CDR2 reads SASEGT. CDR3 region: CASGRGWGSGANVLTF. The CDR3 DNA sequence: TGTGCCAGCGGGAGGGGTTGGGGCTCTGGGGCCAACGTCCTGACTTTC.

The chain recombines TRBV4-1 with TRBJ1-5, with D possibly TRBD1 on 6 matching bases. V lost 3 bases and J lost 4, with 16 bases in between. Germline CDR1 and CDR2: MGHRA and YSYEKL. The length of the CDR3 is 16 residues. The CDR3 region is CASSHLGGGANQPQHF. CDR3 DNA: TGCGCCAGCAGCCATCTAGGGGGGGGCGCGAATCAGCCCCAGCATTTT.

This clonotype was seen repeatedly, ten times or more. The chain employs TRBV29-1 and TRBJ1-1; TRBD1 might be the D (6 bases). From germline, CDR1 is SQVTM and CDR2 ANQGSEA. V dropped 1 base and J dropped 4 bases, with 22 bases sitting between them. This CDR3 comprises 17 residues. The CDR3 protein is CSVEVPGGGAIFTEAFF. The CDR3 region has the DNA TGCAGCGTTGAAGTCCCCGGAGGGGGGGCGATCTTCACTGAAGCTTTCTTT.

The chain uses TRBV7-6 and TRBJ1-1, with D hard to call. The length of the CDR3 is 14 residues. Germline V gene sequence: CDR1 SGHVS, CDR2 FNYEAQ. V gave up 1 base and J gave up 2 bases, with 8 bases separating them. The CDR3 DNA reads as TGTGCCAGCAGCTTAGTAAGGGAAAACACTGAAGCTTTCTTT. This gives the protein CASSLVRENTEAFF.

The rearrangement uses TRBV9 and TRBJ2-5; TRBD2 might be the D (7 bases). Trimming removed 3 bases at V and 3 bases at J, with 12 bases between. Germline CDR1 and CDR2: SGDLS and YYNGEE. CDR3 length: 14 amino acids. DNA for the CDR3: TGTGCCAGCAGCGCCCGGGGGGCTGAAGAGACCCAGTACTTC. Translated: CASSARGAEETQYF. Full variable domain (outside the CDR3, taken from reference TRBV9 and TRBJ2-5): DSGVTQTPKHLITATGQRVTLRCSPRSGDLSVYWYQQSLDQGLQFLIQYYNGEERAKGNILERFSAQQFPDLHSELNLSSLELGDSALYFCASSARGAEETQYFGPGTRLLVL.

This clonotype was seen only a few times. The V call is TRBV12-3 or TRBV12-4, the J call TRBJ2-2, with 14 positions matching TRBD2. The CDR3 loop spans 14 amino acids. J gave up 10 bases and V 5 bases, and 3 bases lay outside the gene matches. The CDR3 DNA reads TGTGCCAGCAGTCCGGGACTAGCGGGAGAGGAGCTGTTTTTT. It codes for CASSPGLAGEELFF.

The chain couples TRBV9 to TRBJ2-7; the match to TRBD1 covers 12 bases. The V gene end was trimmed by 3 bases and the J gene end by 3 bases; junction bases not matched to a gene: 4. Germline lookup yields CDR1 SGDLS and CDR2 YYNGEE. The length of the CDR3 is 15 residues. This CDR3 is CASSEGQGAYYEQYF. The DNA of the CDR3 is TGTGCCAGCAGCGAGGGACAGGGGGCCTACTACGAGCAGTACTTC.

The rearrangement links TRBV20-1 to TRBJ1-4; D is ambiguous. V lost 3 bases to trimming and J lost 2 bases, with 7 bases between them. CDR1 is DFQATT and CDR2 is SNEGSKA in the germline V gene (reference sequence). This CDR3 has 13 amino acids. CDR3 region: CSASRPTNEKLFF. Here the CDR3 DNA reads TGCAGTGCTAGTCGGCCGACTAATGAAAAACTGTTTTTT.

This clonotype showed up just a few times. This chain uses TRBV4-1 with TRBJ2-1; D gene uncertain. Per the germline V gene, CDR1 is MGHRA and CDR2 is YSYEKL. The CDR3 contains 17 residues. With 0 bases removed from V and 5 bases from J, the gap between germline ends came to 17 bases. The CDR3 DNA sequence: TGCGCCAGCAGCCAAGACGAGCCCCTCAACTCAAACAATGAGCAGTTCTTC. It is translated as CASSQDEPLNSNNEQFF.

This clonotype was seen only a few times. The chain uses TRBV4-2 and TRBJ2-7; 9 bases match TRBD2. V shed 0 bases, J shed 2 bases, and the junction held 8 bases outside the gene matches. Germline CDR1 is LGHNA and CDR2 is YNFKEQ. CDR3 length: 17 residues. The CDR3: CASSQEGLAGTPYEQYF. The CDR3 DNA reads TGTGCCAGCAGCCAAGAGGGGCTAGCGGGAACGCCCTACGAGCAGTACTTC.

In its sample, this clonotype was seen a few times. V and J are TRBV4-1 and TRBJ2-7, with D possibly being TRBD1 or TRBD2 (5 bases each). CDR3 length: 15 residues. The germline CDR1 and CDR2 sequences are MGHRA and YSYEKL. Trimming took 1 base from V and 4 from J, leaving 14 bases between them. CDR3 nucleotide sequence: TGCGCCAGCAGCCAAGTCCTGAGGGGAGAGTACGAGCAGTACTTC. It is translated as CASSQVLRGEYEQYF.

This clonotype was observed many times. The chain recombines TRBV15 with TRBJ2-7, with 8 bases aligning to TRBD1. Per germline, CDR1 LNHNV and CDR2 YYDKDF (reference sequence). V lost 0 bases, J lost 3 bases, and 1 base stayed unmatched. This CDR3 is built from 14 residues. CDR3 in DNA: TGTGCCACCAGCAGAGACAGGGGGCTCTACGAGCAGTACTTC. Encoded protein: CATSRDRGLYEQYF.

This clonotype was detected once. This chain uses TRBV5-1 with TRBJ2-7; TRBD2 matches at 9 bases. CDR3 length equals 15 residues. The V gene end was trimmed by 0 bases and the J gene end by 6 bases; junction bases not matched to a gene: 7. The germline gives CDR1 SGHRS, CDR2 YFSETQ. The CDR3 bases are TGCGCCAGCAGCTTGGTAGCGGGAGTCAGCGGCGAGCAGTACTTC. Amino acid sequence: CASSLVAGVSGEQYF.

V gene TRBV7-9 combines with J gene TRBJ2-1; D is ambiguous. The CDR3 is made up of 14 amino acids. Germline V gene lookup returns CDR1 SEHNR and CDR2 FQNEAQ (reference sequence). V was trimmed by 7 bases and J by 8 bases, leaving 18 bases between them. CDR3 DNA sequence: TGTGCCAGCAAAGCTTTCAATACGCTGGATGAGCAGTTCTTC. Its protein product is CASKAFNTLDEQFF.

The chain combines TRBV25-1 with TRBJ1-5; 11 nucleotides match TRBD1. Germline assignment: CDR1 MGHDK and CDR2 SYGVNS. The CDR3 loop spans 16 amino acids. Unmatched junction bases numbered 4, after V lost 2 bases and J lost 4 bases. DNA for the CDR3: TGTGCCAGCAGTGAAGGGGGGACAGGGGGGAATCAGCCCCAGCATTTT. Amino acids: CASSEGGTGGNQPQHF.

This clonotype was seen a handful of times. The V gene is TRBV12-3 or TRBV12-4, the J gene TRBJ2-2; the D gene is possibly TRBD2 (6 bases). V was clipped by 6 bases and J by 6 bases, with 17 bases between them. The CDR3 consists of 15 residues. CDR3 loop: CASSLGGGYPGELFF. The DNA for the CDR3 is TGTGCCAGCAGCCTCGGGGGAGGATATCCCGGGGAGCTGTTTTTT.

This chain connects TRBV4-1 to TRBJ1-1; 7 positions agree with TRBD1. Germline CDR1 is MGHRA and CDR2 is YSYEKL. The J segment lost 1 base and the V segment lost 3 bases, leaving 11 bases of the junction unmatched. This CDR3 comprises 17 residues. The CDR3 sequence is CASSQRSTGLRNTEAFF. The CDR3 DNA sequence: TGCGCCAGCAGCCAGCGTTCGACAGGGCTCAGGAACACTGAAGCTTTCTTT.

This clonotype was observed at least ten times. The chain combines TRBV10-3 with TRBJ2-1; TRBD2 is a possible D gene (6 bases). V was pared by 10 bases and J by 2 bases, with 12 bases between. This CDR3 is built from 13 residues. Germline values: CDR1 ENHRY, CDR2 SYGVKD. This CDR3 is CAKSSEAYNEQFF. In nucleotides, the CDR3 is TGTGCCAAGTCTAGCGAAGCCTACAATGAGCAGTTCTTC.

J is TRBJ2-6 and V is TRBV6-6, with D perhaps TRBD2 (6 bases). The V and J ends lost 7 bases and 2 bases respectively, with 15 bases between them. The CDR3 is 16 amino acids. Per germline, CDR1 MNHNY and CDR2 SVGAGI (reference sequence). CDR3 DNA sequence: TGTGCCAGCACCGACTCTCGGGGGACTGGGGCCAACGTCCTGACTTTC. Protein sequence: CASTDSRGTGANVLTF.

The chain joins TRBV20-1 to TRBJ2-5, with TRBD2 identical over 10 bases. The ends lost 6 bases at V and 7 bases at J; junction bases unmatched: 8. Germline V gene data show CDR1 as DFQATT and CDR2 as SNEGSKA (reference sequence). The length of the CDR3 is 13 residues. CDR3 residues: CSALQREGGTQYF. The CDR3 DNA is TGCAGTGCCCTTCAGCGGGAGGGGGGGACCCAGTACTTC.